There are a few counts of the clone carrying this T cell receptor (beta chain). TCRdb itself ran the RT-PCR reads through MiXCR, one entry per CDR3 protein. The data contain fewer than 800,000 distinct CDR3 sequences, approximately 15% of them singletons. This CDR3 has 16 amino acids. Germline CDR1 is SGHTA and CDR2 is FQGNSA. V dropped 5 bases and J dropped 0 bases, with 15 bases sitting between them. The chain has TRBV7-2 and TRBJ2-3, with D perhaps assigned TRBD1 or TRBD2 (5 bases each). The sample comprised memory CD4+ T cells from blood. This TCR derives from a female donor in good health, serving as a healthy control. CDR3 region: CASSLSGRSSTDTQYF. In nucleotides, the CDR3 is TGTGCCAGCAGCCTATCGGGACGATCTAGCACAGATACGCAGTATTTT.